This TCR beta chain was retrieved from a study of T cell repertoires in cytomegalovirus infection (dated by TCRdb to about 2019). Background for the entire study: The HLA type of each donor mattered for the analysis, because public TCR beta signatures pointed to carriage of CMV infection along with the matching HLA type.

What the study reported, not specific to this receptor: In the ex vivo response, HLA-C-restricted CMV-specific TCR beta clonotypes were dominant, and in two of eight donors the single most frequent clonotype came from this HLA-C-restricted group. In both this cohort and an independent 352-donor cohort, the cumulative frequency of public TCR beta family members distinguished carriers of CMV infection plus the relevant HLA type.

Ten or more counts support this clonotype. Its antigen target is currently unknown. No much larger clone exists at a distance of one base, and base qualities are not known. Sequencing instrument: Illumina HiSeq 1500. TCRdb reprocessed the public reads (quality trimming at Q25 with fastp, clone calling with MiXCR) and kept in-frame beta chains. Merged by CDR3 protein, the rows form single entries marked with the most common genes and DNA. Present in this sample are approximately 71,000 distinct CDR3 sequences, 4% of which were seen just once. The ten largest make up around 21% of the sample. The CDR3 numbers 14 residues from cysteine through phenylalanine. Kept here is only the CDR3 DNA, which spans 42 bases and is read in frame from base 1. Sequences SGHVS (CDR1) and FQNEAQ (CDR2) are obtained from the germline V gene. V and J are truncated by 1 base and 7 bases respectively, leaving an intervening sequence of 13 bases.

The rearrangement combines TRBV7-8 with TRBJ1-2; D gene: possibly TRBD1, on 5 matching bases. The sample comprised PBMCs. The source is a human donor in good health (CMV status not recorded). Some clones in this sample may be carry-over from other donors' samples. CDR3 protein: CASSLVTDSAGYTF. The DNA reads TGTGCCAGCAGCTTAGTGACAGACTCGGCTGGCTACACCTTC.